Below are 22 T cell receptor beta chains sequenced from a single sample in a study of blood T cells in healthy people across ages. Primed by a sample-barcoded 5' primer and a J-beta primer mix, a second PCR proceeded for about 6 to 11 cycles. TCRdb ran MiXCR on the 5' RACE reads and lists one entry per CDR3 protein. The sample lists around 1,800,000 distinct CDR3 sequences, roughly two fifths occurring once. Sequencing was carried out using blood. All receptors come from a human donor in good health.

The J gene is TRBJ2-1, the V gene TRBV24-1; possibly TRBD1 or TRBD2 for D (5 bases each). Germline CDR1 is KGHDR and CDR2 is SFDVKD. V lost 3 bases, J lost 6 bases, and 8 bases lay in between. CDR3 length: 13 residues. CDR3 sequence reads: CATSDGTGNEQFF. The CDR3 nucleotides read TGTGCCACCAGTGATGGGACGGGCAATGAGCAGTTCTTC.

This clonotype was counted a few times. The gene calls are TRBV28 and TRBJ1-6; D is unclear. The CDR3 has 14 amino acids. The germline V and J ends were trimmed by 6 bases and 14 bases, with 20 bases remaining between them. CDR1 is MDHEN, CDR2 SYDVKM, per germline. In DNA form, the CDR3 reads TGTGCCAGCAGCCAAGAAAAAGAGACGTTAACCCTCCACTTT. It encodes CASSQEKETLTLHF.

This chain uses TRBV20-1 with TRBJ2-6; TRBD1 matches 9 bases. V dropped 6 bases and J dropped 0; count of bases not matched to a gene: 9. The CDR3 is made up of 17 amino acids. The germline CDR1 and CDR2 sequences are DFQATT and SNEGSKA (reference sequence). Here the CDR3 reads CSAIQTGGSSGANVLTF. For the CDR3, the DNA is TGCAGTGCCATACAGACAGGGGGATCCTCTGGGGCCAACGTCCTGACTTTC.

This chain uses TRBV25-1 with TRBJ2-1, with 12 nucleotides matching TRBD1. This CDR3 region has 21 residues. CDR1 is MGHDK and CDR2 is SYGVNS in the germline V gene. V was pared by 3 bases and J by 1 base, with 16 bases of the junction left unmatched. The CDR3 spells CASSDDRWGQGARPSYNEQFF. The CDR3 DNA is TGTGCCAGCAGTGATGATCGTTGGGGACAGGGGGCGCGACCTTCCTACAATGAGCAGTTCTTC.

The rearrangement uses TRBV20-1 and TRBJ2-1, with 9 bases fitting TRBD2. The CDR3 is 14 residues long. Germline values: CDR1 DFQATT, CDR2 SNEGSKA (reference sequence). Germline trimming cut 2 bases from V and 5 bases from J; bases unmatched to any gene: 4. DNA for the CDR3: TGCAGTGCTAGACCAGCGGGGGGCGACAATGAGCAGTTCTTC. It yields the protein CSARPAGGDNEQFF.

At least ten counts were recorded for this clonotype. The junction departs from the called germline gene at one end, perhaps through a read error. The chain has TRBV3-1 and TRBJ2-7; D call uncertain. This CDR3 has 14 residues. Germline V gives CDR1 LGHDT, CDR2 YNNKEL (reference sequence). CDR3 bases: TGCGCCAGCAGCCAAGACCGATATAGCTACGAGCAGTACTTC. Translating it yields CASSQDRYSYEQYF.

The chain employs TRBV9 and TRBJ1-6, with TRBD1 identical over 7 bases. Germline values: CDR1 SGDLS, CDR2 YYNGEE. V was pared by 6 bases and J by 6 bases, with 15 bases of the junction left unmatched. CDR3 length: 17 amino acids. The CDR3 sequence is CASNPGGQGGLNSPLHF. The DNA for the CDR3 is TGTGCCAGCAACCCCGGGGGGCAGGGGGGCCTTAATTCACCCCTCCACTTT.

This clonotype has a single count. V is TRBV20-1 and J is TRBJ1-1; TRBD1 agrees at 12 bases. V shed 4 bases and J 6 bases; nucleotides not matched to a gene: 12. The CDR3 totals 16 residues. Germline CDR1 reads DFQATT; CDR2 reads SNEGSKA (reference sequence). The CDR3 DNA is TGCAGTGCTACAAAGTGGGGGGGACAGGGGGCATCTGAAGCTTTCTTT. Its protein product is CSATKWGGQGASEAFF.

The V gene is TRBV7-7, the J gene TRBJ2-5; D gene unclear. V lost 0 bases and J 7 bases, leaving 12 bases between the germline ends. Germline V gives CDR1 SSHAT, CDR2 FNYEAQ (reference sequence). The length of the CDR3 is 14 residues. The CDR3 coding sequence is TGTGCCAGCAGCTTAGCAGCGCCTTTCGGGACCCAGTACTTC. Protein sequence: CASSLAAPFGTQYF. Looking up the rest from reference TRBV7-7 and TRBJ2-5 gives the full variable domain: GAGVSQSPRYKVTKRGQDVTLRCDPISSHATLYWYQQALGQGPEFLTYFNYEAQPDKSGLPSDRFSAERPEGSISTLTIQRTEQRDSAMYRCASSLAAPFGTQYFGPGTRLLVL.

This clonotype was detected ten times or more. The chain uses TRBV29-1 and TRBJ2-1; either TRBD1 or TRBD2 may fit D (5 bases each). V gave up 4 bases and J gave up 8 bases, with 15 bases separating them. The CDR3 consists of 13 residues. Germline V CDR1 and CDR2: SQVTM, ANQGSEA. The CDR3 DNA is TGCAGCGTTGGTGGGGGTGGGGCCCATGAGCAGTTCTTC. Amino acid sequence: CSVGGGGAHEQFF.

This clonotype showed up many times. CDR3: CAAGTAPNSPLHF. The CDR3, as DNA: TGTGCAGCAGGGACAGCGCCTAATTCACCCCTCCACTTT. The rearrangement joins TRBV2 to TRBJ1-6; TRBD1 matches 7 bases. The CDR3 runs to 13 residues. CDR1 is SNHLY, CDR2 FYNNEI, per germline.

The chain carries TRBV20-1 and TRBJ2-1, with 13 bases identical to TRBD2. The V segment lost 4 bases and the J segment 7 bases; nucleotides outside the gene matches: 7. The CDR3 covers 15 residues. Looked up from germline, CDR1 is DFQATT and CDR2 is SNEGSKA (reference sequence). For the CDR3, the DNA is TGCAGTGCTACTACGGGACTAGCGGGGCGAAATGAGCAGTTCTTC. Residues: CSATTGLAGRNEQFF.

The chain recombines TRBV6-6 with TRBJ2-5, with a possible D match to TRBD2 (5 bases). This CDR3 is 14 amino acids long. Germline loops: CDR1 MNHNY, CDR2 SVGAGI (reference sequence). The V end lost 4 bases, the J end lost 1 base, and 10 bases lay between the germline ends. This CDR3 is CASSSQDFQETQYF. In nucleotides, the CDR3 is TGTGCCAGCAGTTCCCAGGACTTCCAAGAGACCCAGTACTTC.

J is TRBJ1-2 and V is TRBV10-3, with unresolved D. V gave up 5 bases and J gave up 3 bases, with 13 bases separating them. This CDR3 contains 14 residues. CDR1 ENHRY and CDR2 SYGVKD come from the germline V gene. CDR3 coding DNA: TGTGCCATCAGTCGCCCGGGTTCCGACTATGGCTACACCTTC. Amino acids: CAISRPGSDYGYTF.

The V and J genes are TRBV19 and TRBJ2-2; 7 nucleotides align to TRBD1. The CDR3 runs 15 residues. Germline V gene lookup returns CDR1 LNHDA and CDR2 SQIVND (reference sequence). After removal of 4 bases from V and 4 bases from J, the junction contained 6 bases not matched to a gene. CDR3 residues: CASSKGGAGTGELFF. As DNA, the CDR3 is TGTGCCAGTAGTAAAGGGGGCGCGGGCACCGGGGAGCTGTTTTTT. The variable domain in full, with the rest retrieved from reference TRBV19 and TRBJ2-2, is DGGITQSPKYLFRKEGQNVTLSCEQNLNHDAMYWYRQDPGQGLRLIYYSQIVNDFQKGDIAEGYSVSREKKESFPLTVTSAQKNPTAFYLCASSKGGAGTGELFFGEGSRLTVL.

V usage is TRBV7-8 and J usage is TRBJ1-4; 8 bases match TRBD1. The germline CDR1 and CDR2 sequences are SGHVS and FQNEAQ. This CDR3 has 17 residues. V gave up 5 bases and J gave up 1 base; unmatched junction bases: 9. The CDR3, as DNA: TGTGCCAGCAGCCTAAACAGGGGGGGTAGAACTAATGAAAAACTGTTTTTT. Its translation is CASSLNRGGRTNEKLFF.

This sequence joins TRBV7-3 and TRBJ2-2; D unclear. Per the germline V gene, CDR1 is SGHTA and CDR2 is FQGTGA. V lost 6 bases and J 4 bases, leaving 15 bases between the germline ends. The CDR3 loop spans 15 amino acids. CDR3 bases: TGTGCCAGCAGGACTGCGGCAGTGGGCACCGGGGAGCTGTTTTTT. This gives the protein CASRTAAVGTGELFF.

The chain is built from TRBV3-1 and TRBJ2-1, with TRBD2 matching 7 bases. There are 16 residues in the CDR3. CDR1 is LGHDT and CDR2 is YNNKEL in the germline V gene (reference sequence). V was clipped by 0 bases and J by 2 bases; unmatched bases: 4. Here the CDR3 DNA reads TGTGCCAGCAGCCAAGATAAGCGGGGCGCCTACAATGAGCAGTTCTTC. Protein sequence: CASSQDKRGAYNEQFF.

The rearrangement links TRBV6-2 or TRBV6-3 to TRBJ1-4; D gene ambiguous. Looked up from germline, CDR1 is MNHEY and CDR2 is SVGEGT. The ends were cut back, 7 bases at V and 10 bases at J, with 19 bases in the middle. This CDR3 comprises 14 residues. Written as DNA, the CDR3 is TGTGCCAGCAACGACCTTAATACCCGGGGAAAACTGTTTTTT. It specifies CASNDLNTRGKLFF.

V usage is TRBV28 and J usage is TRBJ2-7; the D is unclear. Near its end, the DNA agrees better with TRBJ2-5, so the J call may be wrong. From germline, CDR1 is MDHEN and CDR2 SYDVKM. The CDR3 contains 14 residues. This CDR3 reads CASSSSHLQETQYF. The DNA of the CDR3 is TGTGCCAGCAGTAGCAGCCACCTACAAGAGACCCAGTACTTC.

About this clonotype: The junction does not match germline at one end; this may be a read error. The chain employs TRBV10-3 and TRBJ1-5; D is ambiguous. Germline V gene sequence: CDR1 ENHRY, CDR2 SYGVKD. This CDR3 comprises 15 residues. CDR3 sequence (DNA): TGTGCCATCAGTTCGGGCCTACGGAGCAATCAGCCCCGGCATTTT. It is translated as CAISSGLRSNQPRHF.

The rearrangement uses TRBV10-3 and TRBJ2-5; D perhaps matches TRBD1 (6 bases). The DNA end is more similar to TRBJ2-7, so the J call may be wrong. CDR1 is ENHRY, CDR2 SYGVKD, per germline. The length of the CDR3 is 14 residues. The DNA of the CDR3 is TGTGCCATCAGTGCGCAGGGGAAAACCTACGAGCAGTACTTC. Protein sequence: CAISAQGKTYEQYF.